Sequencing of this T cell receptor (beta chain) was carried out in a study of beta chain features in type 1 diabetes (dated by TCRdb to between 2018 and 2020). Describing the broader study: Patients and healthy donors did not differ in mean age, gender distribution, total cell number or subset yield. A total of around 100 million sorted cells were examined across all samples, and RNA yield correlated strongly with the number of cells per subset. Regulatory and stem cell-like memory subsets were obtained from only 8 patients and roughly eight healthy donors, while naive and central memory subsets were obtained from all 30 or so donors. The study compared TCRB repertoires of sorted circulating CD4+ T cell subsets between recently diagnosed type 1 diabetes patients and matched healthy donors. Findings and caveats that apply to the study as a whole: Because cDNA was sequenced instead of genomic DNA, activated cells with high expression could be over-represented, although the groups did not differ in activation or CD3 levels. Naive, central memory and regulatory TCRB repertoires appeared more similar among patients than among healthy donors. Type 1 diabetes patients showed a moderate but significant shortening of TCRB CDR3 length in all four CD4+ subsets. Shorter templates might have been favored by PCR, but patient and control samples were amplified and corrected together, so both groups would have been affected equally by any skew. Because small numbers of individuals were included in the HLA sub-analyses, any influence of HLA type on TCRB rearrangement was left unresolved. At VDJ recombination sites, type 1 diabetes patients had fewer insertions and more deleted nucleotides, which implies abnormalities in thymic rearrangement.

From each donor, a single peripheral blood sample of around 0.12 L on average was drawn into heparinised tubes. Using a panel that included CD45RO, CCR7, CD25, CD127, CD95 and CD27, naive, central memory, regulatory and stem cell-like memory CD4+ T cells were sorted on a BD FACSAria II. Purity was above 95% for every sorted population. PBMCs were separated immediately by Lymphoprep density gradient centrifugation and were stained directly, without being cultured. So that batch effects would be minimized, each experiment stained and sorted samples in pairs, pairing one healthy donor with one patient. The entire amount of isolated RNA was reverse transcribed using the High Capacity cDNA Reverse Transcription Kit, so the sequenced TCRB transcripts were expressed ones. Naive, central memory and regulatory T cell samples underwent deep immunoSEQ sequencing, averaging approximately 3.3 million total reads per sample. After sorted cells were lysed in RLT buffer, RNA was extracted with DNase-treated RNeasy Micro or Mini kits, with the choice depending on cell number. Each cell subset was processed on its own to prevent cross-contamination, while patient and healthy donor samples were processed together. The immunoSEQ multiplex PCR was used to amplify TCRB sequences from cDNA, yielding 87-bp fragments that span the CDR3 region. Sequencing of the amplicons was performed on the Illumina HiSeq platform. The study's processing was this. Synthetic template baselines were used to correct PCR bias computationally, reads within Hamming distance 2 were collapsed, and singletons that could not be merged were discarded. Reads were aligned against IMGT so that V, D and J genes, CDR3 length and insertions or deletions at six rearrangement sites could be assigned. Within each subset, clonotype counts were normalized to sorted cell number, and only after that were true diversity and Gini coefficients computed with the tcR R package. Repertoire sharing was quantified using the overlap coefficient calculated on TCRB nucleotide sequences. As a proxy for the pre-selection repertoire, out-of-frame TCRB sequences from naive cells were analyzed. TCRdb limited this immuneACCESS table to in-frame rearrangements with V and J called. A share of clones is missing; checked studies link under half to unresolved V genes, and the rest is unexplained. V and J calls and clone size are copied from that table; D and trimming were computed from the DNA. Counted in this sample were some 150,000 clones; under 11% of them appeared once. Less than 1.5% of the sample is held by the ten biggest clonotypes.

Only a few counts were recorded for this clone. This clone's antigen is unknown. Base qualities were left out, and no much larger clone turns up one base away. Looking up the germline V gene yields CDR1 MDHEN and CDR2 SYDVKM. The germline V end is reduced by 5 bases and the J end by 3 bases; junction bases left unmatched: 11. The CDR3 runs 16 residues from the cysteine to the phenylalanine. This entry keeps only the CDR3 DNA: 48 bases, framed from base 1. This TCR came from a man younger than 30 in good health. The sequenced sample consisted of naive CD4+ T cells from blood. The cell subset or site label, as the study defines it: true naive CD4+ T cells. The rearrangement joined TRBV28 to TRBJ2-7; 9 junctional bases match TRBD1. The nucleotides read TGTGCCAGCAGTCTCTTCGGGACAGGGACCATCTACGAGCAGTACTTC. Translated, it gives CASSLFGTGTIYEQYF.